This TCR beta chain came from a study of T cell repertoires in cytomegalovirus infection. Study details: An indication of both CMV infection and matching HLA type came from public TCR beta signatures.

This clonotype was seen a handful of times. The antigen is undetermined. TCRdb processed the reads anew with MiXCR; each CDR3 protein has one entry. The sample contains approximately 76,000 distinct CDR3 sequences, 35% to 45% of which appear only once. Study-level findings and limits: Clonotypes of TCR beta that were HLA-C-restricted and CMV-specific dominated the ex vivo response.

V dropped 9 bases and J dropped 4 bases, with 21 bases sitting between them. The germline gives CDR1 MNHNS, CDR2 SASEGT. This CDR3 region has 15 residues. The sequence derives from a human donor in good health (CMV status not recorded). Some clones in this sample may be carry-over from other donors' samples. The source was CD8+ T cells from cultured PBMCs, collected from culture after CMV antigen stimulation. The chain couples TRBV6-1 to TRBJ2-5; D is undetermined. CDR3 residues: CASSTAPYPAETQYF. The CDR3 DNA is TGTGCCAGTAGCACGGCGCCCTACCCAGCAGAGACCCAGTACTTC.